This T cell receptor beta chain came from a study of long-term antiretroviral therapy in people with HIV. An immunoSEQ assay, version v3.0, was performed at survey level. Sequencing used immunoSEQ multiplex PCR; TCRdb keeps in-frame clones, though not all of them. The data contain about 27,000 clones, less than 85% of them singletons. Germline V gene lookup returns CDR1 SNHLY and CDR2 FYNNEI. V gave up 6 bases and J gave up 8 bases, with 16 bases separating them. The CDR3 covers 13 residues. The source was unsorted PBMCs, collected 2.3 years after starting antiretroviral therapy. This receptor was taken from a man aged 35 to 55 with HIV. V usage is TRBV2 and J usage is TRBJ1-2, with D tentatively TRBD1 (5 bases). CDR3 loop: CASRLTDLKGYTF. CDR3 bases: TGTGCCAGCAGATTGACAGATCTGAAAGGCTACACCTTC.